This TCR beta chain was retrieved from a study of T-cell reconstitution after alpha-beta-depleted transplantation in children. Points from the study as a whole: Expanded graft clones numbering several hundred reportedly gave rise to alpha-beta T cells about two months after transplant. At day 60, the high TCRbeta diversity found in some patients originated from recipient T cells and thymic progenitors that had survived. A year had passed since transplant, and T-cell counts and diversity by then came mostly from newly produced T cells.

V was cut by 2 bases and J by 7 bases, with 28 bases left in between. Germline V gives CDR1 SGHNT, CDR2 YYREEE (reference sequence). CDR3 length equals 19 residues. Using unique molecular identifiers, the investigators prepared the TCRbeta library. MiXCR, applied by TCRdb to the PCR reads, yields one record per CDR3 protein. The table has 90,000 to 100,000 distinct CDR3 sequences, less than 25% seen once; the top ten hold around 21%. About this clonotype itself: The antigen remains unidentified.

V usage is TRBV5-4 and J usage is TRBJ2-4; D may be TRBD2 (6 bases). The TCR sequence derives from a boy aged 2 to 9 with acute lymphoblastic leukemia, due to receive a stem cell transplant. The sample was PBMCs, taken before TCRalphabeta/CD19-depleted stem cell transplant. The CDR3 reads CASSFRDGGSGGASNIQYF. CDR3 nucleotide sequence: TGTGCCAGCAGCTTCAGGGATGGGGGTAGCGGAGGGGCCTCGAACATTCAGTACTTC.